Below are 25 T cell receptor beta chains sequenced from a single sample in a study of vaccination effects on CD4 cells after COVID-19. The assay was immunoSEQ multiplex PCR, and TCRdb's table has in-frame clones only and misses some. The sample carries some 40,000 clones, approximately 84% recorded once. CD4+ T cells specific for antigen were expanded with viral peptide pools by the ViraFEST assay before sequencing. Scientists isolated CD4+ T cells after a roughly ten-day culture period ended. Each participant was given two doses of one vaccine (BNT162b2 or mRNA-1273). These receptors lack a known antigen. The sequenced sample was CD4+ T cells from PBMCs cultured with HCoV-NL63 spike peptides, obtained after COVID-19 vaccination. The receptor set was obtained from a human donor who received a COVID-19 vaccine. Some clones in this sample may be carry-over from other donors' samples.

CDR3 DNA sequence: TGTGCCAGCAGCGTAGAGGCCCACCTCTCTGGAAACACCATATATTTT. Translating gives CASSVEAHLSGNTIYF. V is TRBV9 and J is TRBJ1-3; D not resolved. The germline gives CDR1 SGDLS, CDR2 YYNGEE. The ends were cut back, 0 bases at V and 0 bases at J, with 10 bases in the middle. The CDR3 extends over 16 amino acids.

The V call is TRBV28, the J call TRBJ2-5, with a weak D call TRBD2 (5 bases). The CDR3 has 14 residues. The V and J ends lost 6 bases and 4 bases respectively, with 15 bases between them. From germline, CDR1 is MDHEN and CDR2 SYDVKM. This chain's CDR3 is CASSHRGFGETQYF. The CDR3 coding sequence is TGTGCCAGCAGCCATCGGGGTTTCGGAGAGACCCAGTACTTC. Supplemented by reference TRBV28 and TRBJ2-5, the full variable domain reads DVKVTQSSRYLVKRTGEKVFLECVQDMDHENMFWYRQDPGLGLRLIYFSYDVKMKEKGDIPEGYSVSREKKERFSLILESASTNQTSMYLCASSHRGFGETQYFGPGTRLLVL.

The rearrangement links TRBV6-5 to TRBJ1-2; no firm D call. This CDR3 has 14 residues. CDR1 is MNHEY and CDR2 is SVGAGI in the germline V gene. V lost 0 bases and J lost 4, with 9 bases in between. CDR3 protein: CASSYSGPSYGYTF. The CDR3 DNA is TGTGCCAGCAGTTACTCGGGTCCCTCCTATGGCTACACCTTC.

The gene calls are TRBV9 and TRBJ1-2; the D is unclear. Germline V CDR1 and CDR2: SGDLS, YYNGEE. V was cut by 0 bases and J by 7 bases, with 16 bases left in between. The CDR3 loop spans 15 amino acids. For the CDR3, the DNA is TGTGCCAGCAGCGTAGAGAGGGTCGAATCGGGTGGCTACACCTTC. Translating it yields CASSVERVESGGYTF.

The chain combines TRBV7-2 with TRBJ2-7; TRBD1 might be the D (6 bases). CDR1 is SGHTA and CDR2 is FQGNSA in the germline V gene. The CDR3 has 15 residues. Trimming removed 5 bases from V and 7 bases from J, with 21 bases in between. The CDR3 sequence is CASSLGNQGLGEQYV. DNA for the CDR3: TGTGCCAGCAGCCTCGGAAACCAGGGGCTGGGAGAGCAGTACGTC.

V usage is TRBV24-1 and J usage is TRBJ2-2, with D unresolved. V was clipped by 3 bases and J by 6 bases, with 7 bases between them. The CDR3 length is 13 residues. Germline loops: CDR1 KGHDR, CDR2 SFDVKD. The CDR3 DNA follows: TGTGCCACCAGTGATGGACCCGCCGGGGAGCTGTTTTTT. The encoded protein is CATSDGPAGELFF.

The J gene is TRBJ2-3, the V gene TRBV7-3; the D gene is possibly TRBD2 (7 bases). Germline loops: CDR1 SGHTA, CDR2 FQGTGA. The V and J ends lost 4 bases and 6 bases respectively, with 14 bases between them. CDR3 length: 14 residues. CDR3 DNA sequence: TGTGCCAGCAGCTCCGGGGCGGGGGCGGATACGCAGTATTTT. It translates to CASSSGAGADTQYF.

This rearrangement joins TRBV19 to TRBJ2-2, with 7 bases that match TRBD1. With 4 bases clipped from V and 7 bases from J, the junction kept 3 bases outside the gene matches. This CDR3 contains 13 residues. Per germline, CDR1 LNHDA and CDR2 SQIVND (reference sequence). The CDR3 protein is CASSTRQGGELFF. DNA for the CDR3: TGTGCCAGTAGTACAAGACAGGGCGGGGAGCTGTTTTTT.

This chain joins TRBV4-1 and TRBJ2-1; the match to TRBD2 covers 10 bases. Germline values: CDR1 MGHRA, CDR2 YSYEKL. Germline trimming cut 4 bases from V and 7 bases from J; bases unmatched to any gene: 10. This CDR3 is 16 amino acids long. The chain's CDR3 is CASSPSAGGLYNEQFF. In DNA form, the CDR3 reads TGCGCCAGCAGCCCCTCAGCGGGGGGGCTTTATAATGAGCAGTTCTTC.

Note on this clone: Likely a read error: the CDR3 ends without its conserved phenylalanine or tryptophan. This chain joins TRBV3-1 (or the pseudogene TRBV3-2) and TRBJ2-7; D possibly corresponds to TRBD2 (5 bases). V was shortened by 4 bases and J by 1 base, with 20 bases between the two germline ends. This CDR3 comprises 17 residues. Germline values: CDR1 LGHDT, CDR2 YNNKEL (reference sequence). The CDR3 is CASSLQLPKRNSYEQYI. DNA for the CDR3: TGTGCCAGCAGCCTACAGCTCCCTAAGCGGAATTCCTACGAGCAGTACATC.

This chain links TRBV19 with TRBJ1-1; D gene unclear. This CDR3 has 15 residues. The germline V and J ends were trimmed by 3 bases and 1 base, with 12 bases remaining between them. From germline, CDR1 is LNHDA and CDR2 SQIVND (reference sequence). The DNA of the CDR3 is TGTGCCAGTAGTATCCAGGAAAGGCCGAACACTGAAGCTTTCTTT. Translating it yields CASSIQERPNTEAFF.

V gene TRBV24-1 combines with J gene TRBJ2-5; D possibly uses TRBD1 or TRBD2 (5 bases each). Germline values: CDR1 KGHDR, CDR2 SFDVKD. The CDR3 spans 16 residues. V lost 5 bases and J 2 bases, leaving 17 bases between the germline ends. The CDR3 protein is CATSGWGTEVQETQYF. CDR3 bases: TGTGCCACCAGTGGTTGGGGGACGGAGGTACAAGAGACCCAGTACTTC.

The chain combines TRBV11-2 with TRBJ2-3; 12 bases agree with TRBD2. The germline gives CDR1 SGHAT, CDR2 FQNNGV. The CDR3 has 16 residues. J gave up 0 bases and V 5 bases, and 3 bases lay outside the gene matches. This CDR3 reads CASSKTSGGSTDTQYF. CDR3 nucleotide sequence: TGTGCCAGCAGCAAAACTAGCGGGGGGAGCACAGATACGCAGTATTTT.

The chain employs TRBV6-5 and TRBJ2-5; D remains unclear. Germline values: CDR1 MNHEY, CDR2 SVGAGI. This CDR3 is built from 12 residues. Trimming cost V 11 bases and J 0 bases, with 10 bases left between them. CDR3 DNA sequence: TGTGCCCCGCCAATTTACCAAGAGACCCAGTACTTC. Amino acids: CAPPIYQETQYF.

The chain has TRBV6-2 or TRBV6-3 and TRBJ2-3, with D possibly matching TRBD1 (6 bases). From germline, CDR1 is MNHEY and CDR2 SVGEGT. The CDR3 extends over 17 amino acids. V lost 2 bases and J 2 bases, leaving 17 bases between the germline ends. This CDR3 reads CASSYKEGQGITDTQYF. The DNA of the CDR3 is TGTGCCAGCAGTTACAAAGAGGGGCAGGGGATCACAGATACGCAGTATTTT.

The V gene is TRBV9, the J gene TRBJ2-3; a possible D gene is TRBD1 (5 bases). The length of the CDR3 is 14 residues. Trimming took off 3 bases at V and 2 bases at J, with 10 bases between the two ends. CDR1 and CDR2 from the germline V gene are SGDLS and YYNGEE. The CDR3 bases are TGTGCCAGCAGCGACCAGGGCCACACAGATACGCAGTATTTT. It yields the protein CASSDQGHTDTQYF. Complete variable domain (other parts from reference TRBV9 and TRBJ2-3): DSGVTQTPKHLITATGQRVTLRCSPRSGDLSVYWYQQSLDQGLQFLIQYYNGEERAKGNILERFSAQQFPDLHSELNLSSLELGDSALYFCASSDQGHTDTQYFGPGTRLTVL.

The rearrangement links TRBV14 to TRBJ1-6, with D hard to call. Deletions cut 0 bases from V and 7 bases from J, with 7 bases between. Germline lookup yields CDR1 SGHDN and CDR2 FVKESK. The CDR3 has 14 residues. The DNA of the CDR3 is TGTGCCAGCAGCCAAGAGAGGTCGAATTCACCCCTCCACTTT. Protein: CASSQERSNSPLHF.

This chain links TRBV19 with TRBJ2-5; 10 bases match TRBD2. V gave up 5 bases and J gave up 7 bases; unmatched junction bases: 4. The CDR3 consists of 13 residues. Germline V CDR1 and CDR2: LNHDA, SQIVND (reference sequence). The CDR3 DNA reads TGTGCCAGTAGTCCCGGGACTAGCGTGACCCAGTACTTC. As protein: CASSPGTSVTQYF.

This clone turned up a few times. The gene calls are TRBV19 and TRBJ2-5; D unresolved. V lost 1 base to trimming and J lost 1 base, with 4 bases between them. Germline V gene data show CDR1 as LNHDA and CDR2 as SQIVND (reference sequence). CDR3 length equals 13 residues. In nucleotides, the CDR3 is TGTGCCAGTAGTATAGTGGGCCAAGAGACCCAGTACTTC. Translating gives CASSIVGQETQYF.

The rearrangement uses TRBV7-2 and TRBJ2-2; TRBD2 matches at 12 bases. The germline CDR1 and CDR2 sequences are SGHTA and FQGNSA. The CDR3 totals 16 residues. With 5 bases clipped from V and 3 bases from J, the junction kept 4 bases outside the gene matches. CDR3 sequence reads: CASSHTSGGYTGELFF. The CDR3 coding sequence is TGTGCCAGCAGCCATACTAGCGGGGGGTACACCGGGGAGCTGTTTTTT. Based on the CDR3 plus reference TRBV7-2 and TRBJ2-2, the full variable domain is GAGVSQSPSNKVTEKGKDVELRCDPISGHTALYWYRQSLGQGLEFLIYFQGNSAPDKSGLPSDRFSAERTGGSVSTLTIQRTQQEDSAVYLCASSHTSGGYTGELFFGEGSRLTVL.

This chain links TRBV28 with TRBJ2-7; TRBD1 aligns across 7 bases. The CDR3 contains 14 residues. Germline V CDR1 and CDR2: MDHEN, SYDVKM. Unmatched junction bases numbered 5, after V lost 2 bases and J lost 4 bases. CDR3 residues: CASSLGGQQYEQYV. CDR3 nucleotides: TGTGCCAGCAGTTTAGGGGGACAGCAGTACGAGCAGTACGTC.

The chain uses TRBV19 and TRBJ2-5, with TRBD2 identical over 12 bases. J gave up 4 bases and V 5 bases, and 14 bases lay outside the gene matches. CDR1 is LNHDA and CDR2 is SQIVND in the germline V gene (reference sequence). CDR3 length equals 18 residues. The DNA of the CDR3 is TGTGCCAGTAGTTTCCGGCCCGTGACTAGCGGGGGTCGAGAGACCCAGTACTTC. This codes for CASSFRPVTSGGRETQYF.

The V gene is TRBV5-1, the J gene TRBJ2-3; D gene ambiguous. The CDR3 loop spans 18 amino acids. Germline CDR1 reads SGHRS; CDR2 reads YFSETQ. The ends were cut back, 0 bases at V and 1 base at J, with 18 bases in the middle. CDR3 DNA: TGCGCCAGCAGCTTGGGGTCAGGTTTTTCCGTGGGCACAGATACGCAGTATTTT. Translating it yields CASSLGSGFSVGTDTQYF.

The CDR3 spells CASSRDLNQPQHF. As DNA, the CDR3 is TGTGCCAGCAGTCGAGACTTAAATCAGCCCCAGCATTTT. J is TRBJ1-5 and V is TRBV6-2 or TRBV6-3; D gene unclear. CDR1 is MNHEY, CDR2 SVGEGT, per germline. This CDR3 comprises 13 residues. V was trimmed by 5 bases and J by 4 bases, leaving 9 bases between them.

This clone occurred once. The V gene is TRBV14, the J gene TRBJ2-7; the D gene is possibly TRBD1 (6 bases). The germline V and J ends were trimmed by 0 bases and 0 bases, with 18 bases remaining between them. Germline CDR1 is SGHDN and CDR2 is FVKESK. The CDR3 runs to 18 residues. CDR3 sequence: CASSQDLDRPISSYEQYV. The CDR3 coding sequence is TGTGCCAGCAGCCAAGATCTGGACAGACCGATCAGCTCCTACGAGCAGTACGTC.